The T cell receptor beta chain under discussion was sequenced for a study of shared clonotypes between healthy human individuals. Across the study: A couple of women and a few men aged 18 to 49 served as donors. Whole-study findings and limits: Sharing across four donors was seen in 4.5% to 6.5% of naive CD4 clonotypes. The diversity represented, both genetic and in exposure history, was limited by few donors.

Data came from immunoSEQ multiplex PCR; TCRdb stores just in-frame clones and leaves some out. The sample carries about 2.5 million clones, about nine tenths recorded once. On this clone itself: What it recognizes is unknown.

The CDR3 runs to 15 residues. The V end lost 4 bases, the J end lost 1 base, and 13 bases lay between the germline ends. Sequenced input: naive CD4+ T cells from PBMCs. Documented subset: CD45RA+ positively selected. The sequence derives from a man between 18 and 29 years old in good health. Some clones in this sample may be carry-over from other donors' samples. The chain links TRBV5-3 to TRBJ2-3; D gene ambiguous. Being an ORF, TRBV5-3 has a function that is uncertain. The CDR3 coding sequence is TGTGCCAGAAGCCAAGCCCGCCCCGGCACAGATACGCAGTATTTT. As protein: CARSQARPGTDTQYF.